This TCR beta chain was captured in a study of T cells in Graves' hyperthyroidism and ophthalmopathy. Amplification of TCR beta CDR3 regions used RNA as the template. HTBI primers were employed in a first-round RT-PCR of the TCR CDR3. TCRdb recomputed calls from the multiplex PCR reads with MiXCR, one row per CDR3 protein. This sample has about 350,000 distinct CDR3 sequences, with 14% found just once. A few counts support this clonotype. The receptor was derived from a woman in her 30s with Graves' hyperthyroidism. Sequenced: blood.

In DNA, the CDR3 is TGTGCCTGGGACAGCAGCTCTGGGGCCAACGTCCTGACTTTC. Translating it yields CAWDSSSGANVLTF. J is TRBJ2-6 and V is TRBV30; D may be TRBD1 (5 bases). Germline V gene lookup returns CDR1 GTSNPN and CDR2 SVGIG (reference sequence). V lost 5 bases and J lost 0, with 8 bases in between. This CDR3 spans 14 amino acids.